The clone carrying this TCR beta chain was seen a handful of times. Its antigen is unidentified. A much bigger clone sits one base away, suggesting this may be a read error. Germline-derived CDR1 and CDR2 are MNHEY and SVGAGI. This CDR3 region has 15 residues. These data come from a study of molecular identifiers for immune sequencing clone quantification. The study's findings and limits: For effector cells, clones above 20 RNA copies held over 98% of molecules; for naive cells, under 1%.

TCRdb ran MiXCR on the PCR reads and lists one entry per CDR3 protein. The data contain about 640,000 distinct CDR3 sequences, 20% of them seen just once; the ten biggest clones take up 0.7% to 1%. The chain couples TRBV6-5 to TRBJ2-4, with D perhaps TRBD2 (5 bases). Material: naive CD8+ T cells from blood, with Jurkat cell RNA spiked in. As for subset: FACS-sorted CD8+CD4-CCR7+CD45RA+ naive T cells. The receptor's source is a human donor in good health. Some libraries in this study had Jurkat cell RNA spiked in. CDR3 nucleotide sequence: TGTGCCAGCAGTTTCTCTCGAACGGGGTGGGGTATTCAGCACTTC. It specifies CASSFSRTGWGIQHF.